Below, one TCR beta chain is given with its context. All the people who gave samples were healthy bone marrow donors. The data were obtained in a study of cytomegalovirus exposure and HLA in healthy donors. CDR1 is MDHEN and CDR2 is SYDVKM in the germline V gene. The CDR3 consists of 16 residues. Trimming took 5 bases from V and 5 from J; bases not matched to a gene: 12. A multiplex PCR was run with 60 Vbeta primers and 13 Jbeta primers. Method: immunoSEQ multiplex PCR; TCRdb's copy keeps in-frame clones and lacks some. The sample lists roughly 150,000 clones, roughly 80% occurring once. This sequence joins TRBV28 and TRBJ1-1; 9 nucleotides match TRBD1. Sequencing input: PBMCs. This receptor was taken from a man between 18 and 35 years old in good health and CMV-seropositive. CDR3 nucleotide sequence: TGTGCCAGCAGTCACGGAACAGGGGGCGTTTTGACTGAAGCTTTCTTT. Its translation: CASSHGTGGVLTEAFF.